The 12 T cell receptor beta chains listed next were all sequenced from one sample in a study of a mutant IDH1 vaccine in newly diagnosed glioma. Their antigens remain unidentified. Time point here: week 11, during vaccination. In every dose of vaccine, 300 ug of mutant IDH1 20-mer peptide was given alongside topical imiquimod. Assay: immunoSEQ multiplex PCR; the TCRdb copy retains only in-frame clones and omits some. This table has about 40,000 clones, about four fifths appearing once. The sequences come from PBMCs, collected from a glioma patient whose treatment included an IDH1 peptide vaccine. These receptors were taken from a middle-aged man with glioma.

The V call is TRBV19, the J call TRBJ2-5; D gene unclear. The DNA end favors TRBJ2-7, so the J call may be wrong. The CDR3 is made up of 13 amino acids. Germline CDR1 reads LNHDA; CDR2 reads SQIVND (reference sequence). Here the CDR3 DNA reads TGTGCCAGTAGTATCCGGGTTTTCAACGAGCAGTACTTC. This sequence encodes CASSIRVFNEQYF.

The chain links TRBV6-6 to TRBJ2-1, with 9 bases identical to TRBD1. CDR3 size: 15 residues. After removal of 2 bases from V and 5 bases from J, the junction contained 4 bases not matched to a gene. Germline-derived CDR1 and CDR2 are MNHNY and SVGAGI (reference sequence). CDR3 coding DNA: TGTGCCAGCAGTTACCGCGGGACAGGGAACAATGAGCAGTTCTTC. It encodes CASSYRGTGNNEQFF.

V usage is TRBV4-2 and J usage is TRBJ2-1; D tentatively fits TRBD1 or TRBD2 (5 bases each). The germline CDR1 and CDR2 sequences are LGHNA and YNFKEQ. Trimming cost V 2 bases and J 3 bases, with 20 bases left between them. The CDR3 covers 18 residues. CDR3 residues: CASSQPGTVGSLYNEQFF. The CDR3 bases are TGTGCCAGCAGCCAACCTGGGACCGTGGGTAGCCTCTACAATGAGCAGTTCTTC.

The chain employs TRBV6-5 and TRBJ2-5; 12 bases match TRBD2. Germline CDR1 MNHEY, CDR2 SVGAGI. The CDR3 has 13 residues. After removal of 10 bases from V and 5 bases from J, the junction contained 5 bases not matched to a gene. The CDR3 protein is CATWTSGKETQYF. The DNA of the CDR3 is TGTGCCACCTGGACTAGCGGGAAGGAGACCCAGTACTTC.

This chain links TRBV15 with TRBJ2-1, with 8 nucleotides matching TRBD2. The CDR3 contains 17 residues. The germline V gene has CDR1 LNHNV and CDR2 YYDKDF (reference sequence). Losses at the gene ends were 1 base for V and 5 bases for J; bases not matched to a gene: 10. CDR3 coding DNA: TGTGCCACCAGCAGAGGCGGGGTCGGGGGGGCGGACAATGAGCAGTTCTTC. The encoded protein is CATSRGGVGGADNEQFF.

The V and J genes are TRBV7-9 and TRBJ2-1, with TRBD1 as a possible D gene (6 bases). The CDR3 runs 13 residues. Trimming left V 0 bases short and J 10 bases short, with 10 bases between. CDR1 and CDR2 from the germline V gene are SEHNR and FQNEAQ (reference sequence). The CDR3 loop is CASSLAQGSEQFF. The CDR3 DNA follows: TGTGCCAGCAGCTTAGCACAGGGAAGCGAGCAGTTCTTC.

The chain carries TRBV6-5 and TRBJ1-2, with D hard to call. Germline CDR1 is MNHEY and CDR2 is SVGAGI. The CDR3 extends over 15 amino acids. V lost 0 bases, J lost 8 bases, and 16 bases lay in between. CDR3 in amino acids: CASSYSTRTLQGYTF. CDR3 coding DNA: TGTGCCAGCAGTTACTCCACCAGGACGCTTCAAGGCTACACCTTC.

The rearrangement uses TRBV18 and TRBJ1-4, with D perhaps TRBD1 (5 bases). Germline CDR1 and CDR2: KGHSH and LQKENI. CDR3 length equals 14 residues. Trimming took off 3 bases at V and 5 bases at J, with 10 bases between the two ends. The chain's CDR3 is CASSPLRGNEKLFF. In DNA, the CDR3 is TGTGCCAGCTCACCGCTACGGGGCAATGAAAAACTGTTTTTT.

The chain is built from TRBV2 and TRBJ1-5; D may be TRBD1 (5 bases). With 7 bases removed from V and 10 bases from J, the gap between germline ends came to 17 bases. This CDR3 comprises 13 residues. Germline V gene sequence: CDR1 SNHLY, CDR2 FYNNEI. Here the CDR3 reads CASKEDTAIPQHF. The CDR3 nucleotides are TGTGCCAGCAAAGAGGACACGGCCATTCCCCAGCATTTT.

This chain connects TRBV7-6 to TRBJ2-7, with 12 nucleotides matching TRBD2. The CDR3 sequence is 16 residues long. Trimming cost V 2 bases and J 5 bases; bases outside gene matches: 7. Germline CDR1 SGHVS, CDR2 FNYEAQ. DNA for the CDR3: TGTGCCAGCAGCTTAATCGAGACTAGCGGGAGCAACGAGCAGTACTTC. It codes for CASSLIETSGSNEQYF. Together with reference TRBV7-6 and TRBJ2-7, the CDR3 gives the full variable domain: GAGVSQSPRYKVTKRGQDVALRCDPISGHVSLYWYRQALGQGPEFLTYFNYEAQQDKSGLPNDRFSAERPEGSISTLTIQRTEQRDSAMYRCASSLIETSGSNEQYFGPGTRLTVT.

The CDR3 sequence: CASSTQGFRDGYTF. The CDR3 DNA follows: TGTGCCAGCAGCACCCAGGGATTTCGGGACGGCTACACCTTC. This chain uses TRBV11-1 with TRBJ1-2; a weak D match, TRBD1 (5 bases). The CDR3 totals 14 residues. Trimming shortened V by 5 bases and J by 8 bases, and 18 bases separated the two germline ends. Germline loops: CDR1 SGHAT, CDR2 FQDESV (reference sequence).

The rearrangement uses TRBV19 and TRBJ1-3; D is uncertain. CDR3 length: 12 amino acids. The V and J ends lost 5 bases and 4 bases respectively, with 6 bases between them. Germline V gene data show CDR1 as LNHDA and CDR2 as SQIVND (reference sequence). CDR3 coding DNA: TGTGCCAGTAGTCAGGACGGAAACACCATATATTTT. Protein product: CASSQDGNTIYF. Full variable domain (outside the CDR3, taken from reference TRBV19 and TRBJ1-3): DGGITQSPKYLFRKEGQNVTLSCEQNLNHDAMYWYRQDPGQGLRLIYYSQIVNDFQKGDIAEGYSVSREKKESFPLTVTSAQKNPTAFYLCASSQDGNTIYFGEGSWLTVV.